A selection of T cell receptor beta chains follows, all from one sample in a study of blood T cells in healthy people across ages. TCRdb recomputed calls from the 5' RACE reads with MiXCR, one row per CDR3 protein. The sample yields roughly 1,800,000 distinct CDR3 sequences, around half seen once. Sequencing was performed on blood. Every receptor here comes from a middle-aged woman in good health. Both conserved end residues are part of each CDR3. D genes are given only for firm matches. Clone size is shown for a subset of rows, as once, few, many or a class of expanded clone.

d_call: NA
clone_size: NA
j_call: TRBJ1-1
v_call: TRBV7-2
cdr3_aa: CASSLRRGVNTEAFF
cdr3_nt: TGTGCCAGCAGCTTAAGGCGGGGTGTTAACACTGAAGCTTTCTTT

d_call: NA
clone_size: NA
j_call: TRBJ1-4
v_call: TRBV9
cdr3_aa: CASSGDIASANEKLFF
cdr3_nt: TGTGCCAGCAGTGGAGATATCGCGTCGGCTAATGAAAAACTGTTTTTT

d_call: NA
clone_size: NA
j_call: TRBJ1-4
v_call: TRBV20-1
cdr3_aa: CSARDFGETNEKLFF
cdr3_nt: TGCAGTGCTAGAGACTTTGGGGAGACCAATGAAAAACTGTTTTTT

d_call: TRBD2
clone_size: many
j_call: TRBJ2-5
v_call: TRBV7-2
cdr3_aa: CASSLTRGGGQETQYF
cdr3_nt: TGTGCCAGCAGCTTAACGCGGGGGGGGGGGCAAGAGACCCAGTACTTC

d_call: NA
clone_size: few
j_call: TRBJ2-6
v_call: TRBV5-6
cdr3_aa: CASSLIGLGTGANVLTF
cdr3_nt: TGTGCCAGCAGCTTGATTGGACTGGGAACCGGGGCCAACGTCCTGACTTTC

d_call: TRBD1
clone_size: few
j_call: TRBJ2-7
v_call: TRBV20-1
cdr3_aa: CSARAGQGATFYHEQYF
cdr3_nt: TGCAGTGCTAGAGCCGGACAGGGGGCGACGTTTTACCACGAGCAGTACTTC

d_call: NA
clone_size: few
j_call: TRBJ2-3
v_call: TRBV7-2
cdr3_aa: CASSKGIRPDTQYF
cdr3_nt: TGTGCCAGCAGTAAAGGCATCCGCCCAGATACGCAGTATTTT

d_call: NA
clone_size: few
j_call: TRBJ2-1
v_call: TRBV6-6
cdr3_aa: CASSSQAKQFF
cdr3_nt: TGTGCCTCCTCTTCTCAGGCGAAGCAGTTCTTC

d_call: TRBD1
clone_size: NA
j_call: TRBJ2-5
v_call: TRBV20-1
cdr3_aa: CSADKRDRGQETQYF
cdr3_nt: TGCAGTGCCGACAAACGGGACAGGGGACAAGAGACCCAGTACTTC

d_call: NA
clone_size: NA
j_call: TRBJ2-3
v_call: TRBV7-9
cdr3_aa: CASSDPTVDTQYF
cdr3_nt: TGTGCCAGCAGCGATCCAACGGTGGATACGCAGTATTTT

d_call: NA
clone_size: NA
j_call: TRBJ1-2
v_call: TRBV6-5
cdr3_aa: CASSYSGPGGYTF
cdr3_nt: TGTGCCAGCAGTTACTCGGGGCCAGGGGGCTACACCTTC

d_call: TRBD2
clone_size: NA
j_call: TRBJ2-1
v_call: TRBV11-2
cdr3_aa: CASSTIAGGNGQQFF
cdr3_nt: TGTGCCAGCTCCACAATAGCGGGGGGCAACGGACAGCAGTTCTTC

d_call: TRBD1
clone_size: few
j_call: TRBJ1-2
v_call: TRBV27
cdr3_aa: CASSPWTGNTYGYTF
cdr3_nt: TGTGCCAGCAGTCCTTGGACAGGGAATACCTATGGCTACACCTTC

d_call: TRBD2
clone_size: NA
j_call: TRBJ2-5
v_call: TRBV5-1
cdr3_aa: CASSLALASGQETQYF
cdr3_nt: TGCGCCAGCAGCTTGGCCTTGGCTAGCGGACAAGAGACCCAGTACTTC

d_call: NA
clone_size: NA
j_call: TRBJ1-2
v_call: TRBV18
cdr3_aa: CAGSPQEGKSYTF
cdr3_nt: TGTGCCGGCTCACCACAAGAGGGAAAGAGTTACACCTTC

d_call: TRBD1
clone_size: NA
j_call: TRBJ1-6
v_call: TRBV20-1
cdr3_aa: CSATGTGFENSPLHF
cdr3_nt: TGCAGTGCGACCGGGACAGGGTTTGAGAATTCGCCCCTCCACTTT

d_call: NA
clone_size: NA
j_call: TRBJ1-5
v_call: TRBV27
cdr3_aa: CASSFFWDSNQPQHF
cdr3_nt: TGTGCCAGCAGTTTTTTTTGGGACTCAAATCAGCCCCAGCATTTT

d_call: TRBD1
clone_size: NA
j_call: TRBJ1-4
v_call: TRBV6-2/TRBV6-3
cdr3_aa: CASSSPAGGNEKLFF
cdr3_nt: TGTGCCAGCAGCTCTCCGGCAGGGGGAAATGAAAAACTGTTTTTT

d_call: NA
clone_size: NA
j_call: TRBJ2-7
v_call: TRBV12-3/TRBV12-4
cdr3_aa: CASRLALGQEQYF
cdr3_nt: TGTGCCAGCAGGTTAGCCCTTGGACAGGAGCAGTACTTC

d_call: NA
clone_size: few
j_call: TRBJ2-7
v_call: TRBV2
cdr3_aa: CASRARENEQYF
cdr3_nt: TGTGCCAGCAGAGCCAGGGAGAACGAGCAGTACTTC

d_call: TRBD1
clone_size: many
j_call: TRBJ2-7
v_call: TRBV10-3
cdr3_aa: CASRDRGLYEQYF
cdr3_nt: TGTGCCTCCAGGGACAGGGGGCTTTACGAGCAGTACTTC

d_call: NA
clone_size: NA
j_call: TRBJ1-6
v_call: TRBV20-1
cdr3_aa: CSASVETSSYNSPLHF
cdr3_nt: TGCAGTGCTAGCGTAGAAACCAGCTCCTATAATTCACCCCTCCACTTT

d_call: NA
clone_size: once
j_call: TRBJ1-2
v_call: TRBV14
cdr3_aa: CASSQDRRDRGYTF
cdr3_nt: TGTGCCAGCAGCCAAGATAGGCGGGATCGGGGCTACACCTTC

d_call: TRBD1
clone_size: NA
j_call: TRBJ1-4
v_call: TRBV5-1
cdr3_aa: CATRPGTGEKLFF
cdr3_nt: TGCGCCACTCGACCCGGGACAGGGGAAAAACTGTTTTTT

d_call: NA
clone_size: NA
j_call: TRBJ2-7
v_call: TRBV5-5
cdr3_aa: CASSRPTVPYEQYF
cdr3_nt: TGTGCCAGCAGCCGACCGACTGTACCCTACGAGCAGTACTTC

d_call: TRBD1
clone_size: NA
j_call: TRBJ1-2
v_call: TRBV28
cdr3_aa: CASSSLYRTGLRANYGYTF
cdr3_nt: TGTGCCAGCAGTTCATTATACCGGACAGGGCTCAGAGCTAACTATGGCTACACCTTC

d_call: NA
clone_size: few
j_call: TRBJ2-1
v_call: TRBV10-3
cdr3_aa: CAISDFAGEQFF
cdr3_nt: TGTGCCATCAGTGACTTCGCGGGAGAGCAGTTCTTC

d_call: NA
clone_size: NA
j_call: TRBJ2-3
v_call: TRBV20-1
cdr3_aa: CSARTMTSTDTQYF
cdr3_nt: TGCAGTGCTAGAACCATGACCAGCACAGATACGCAGTATTTT

d_call: NA
clone_size: many
j_call: TRBJ2-5
v_call: TRBV5-1
cdr3_aa: CASSLPEGGSEQYF
cdr3_nt: TGCGCCAGCAGCCTCCCCGAAGGGGGATCGGAGCAGTACTTC

d_call: NA
clone_size: NA
j_call: TRBJ1-2
v_call: TRBV20-1
cdr3_aa: CSARNAVNFYGYTF
cdr3_nt: TGCAGTGCTAGAAATGCTGTTAACTTCTATGGCTACACCTTC

d_call: NA
clone_size: few
j_call: TRBJ2-3
v_call: TRBV7-2
cdr3_aa: CASRGAGAKDTQYF
cdr3_nt: TGTGCCAGCAGGGGCGCGGGGGCGAAAGATACGCAGTATTTT

d_call: NA
clone_size: NA
j_call: TRBJ1-2
v_call: TRBV12-3/TRBV12-4
cdr3_aa: CASSLRGVPYGYTF
cdr3_nt: TGTGCCAGCAGTTTAAGGGGGGTTCCATATGGCTACACCTTC

d_call: NA
clone_size: NA
j_call: TRBJ2-5
v_call: TRBV7-2
cdr3_aa: CASSCRDQKTQYF
cdr3_nt: TGTGCCAGCAGCTGCCGGGATCAGAAGACCCAGTACTTC

d_call: TRBD1
clone_size: NA
j_call: TRBJ1-6
v_call: TRBV27
cdr3_aa: CASSRDRSGSPLHF
cdr3_nt: TGTGCCAGCAGTAGGGACAGGTCAGGTTCACCCCTCCACTTT

d_call: TRBD2
clone_size: NA
j_call: TRBJ2-3
v_call: TRBV7-2
cdr3_aa: CASSLDGLAGGLADTQYF
cdr3_nt: TGTGCCAGCAGCTTAGACGGACTAGCGGGGGGGCTTGCAGATACGCAGTATTTT

d_call: TRBD2
clone_size: few
j_call: TRBJ2-1
v_call: TRBV20-1
cdr3_aa: CSALAGGRYNEQFF
cdr3_nt: TGCAGTGCTTTAGCGGGGGGGCGCTACAATGAGCAGTTCTTC

d_call: NA
clone_size: NA
j_call: TRBJ1-6
v_call: TRBV7-3
cdr3_aa: CASSLKREGRNSPLHF
cdr3_nt: TGTGCCAGCAGCTTAAAAAGGGAGGGAAGGAATTCACCCCTCCACTTT

d_call: NA
clone_size: NA
j_call: TRBJ2-4
v_call: TRBV29-1
cdr3_aa: CGVVDRLDIQYF
cdr3_nt: TGCGGCGTTGTCGACAGATTGGACATTCAGTACTTC

d_call: NA
clone_size: NA
j_call: TRBJ2-3
v_call: TRBV12-3/TRBV12-4
cdr3_aa: CASSLARWDTQYF
cdr3_nt: TGTGCCAGCAGTTTAGCGCGATGGGATACGCAGTATTTT

d_call: NA
clone_size: few
j_call: TRBJ2-5
v_call: TRBV11-2
cdr3_aa: CASSLDARLQETQYF
cdr3_nt: TGTGCCAGCAGCTTGGATGCCAGGCTCCAAGAGACCCAGTACTTC

d_call: TRBD1
clone_size: NA
j_call: TRBJ1-2
v_call: TRBV6-4
cdr3_aa: CASSDLPGQGAVYGYTF
cdr3_nt: TGTGCCAGCAGTGATCTCCCGGGACAGGGGGCAGTCTATGGCTACACCTTC

d_call: TRBD2
clone_size: few
j_call: TRBJ2-7
v_call: TRBV27
cdr3_aa: CASSPQLLGGNEQYF
cdr3_nt: TGTGCCAGCAGCCCCCAGTTATTGGGGGGGAACGAGCAGTACTTC

d_call: TRBD2
clone_size: many
j_call: TRBJ2-5
v_call: TRBV6-6
cdr3_aa: CATQRGQQETQYF
cdr3_nt: TGTGCCACCCAGCGGGGGCAACAAGAGACCCAGTACTTC

d_call: NA
clone_size: once
j_call: TRBJ2-4
v_call: TRBV20-1
cdr3_aa: CSASPDRLAKNIQYF
cdr3_nt: TGCAGTGCTAGCCCCGACCGACTAGCCAAAAACATTCAGTACTTC

d_call: NA
clone_size: few
j_call: TRBJ2-3
v_call: TRBV4-3
cdr3_aa: CASSQGSAMGRGTQYF
cdr3_nt: TGCGCCAGCAGCCAAGGGTCGGCCATGGGCCGGGGTACGCAGTATTTT

d_call: NA
clone_size: few
j_call: TRBJ2-4
v_call: TRBV10-3
cdr3_aa: CAISDSLDTLNIQYF
cdr3_nt: TGTGCCATCAGTGATAGTTTGGACACACTAAACATTCAGTACTTC

d_call: NA
clone_size: once
j_call: TRBJ1-1
v_call: TRBV6-2/TRBV6-3
cdr3_aa: CASSYSGPMGTEAFF
cdr3_nt: TGTGCCAGCAGTTACTCGGGACCTATGGGCACTGAAGCTTTCTTT

d_call: TRBD2
clone_size: NA
j_call: TRBJ2-3
v_call: TRBV7-2
cdr3_aa: CASSFRLAGNTDTQYF
cdr3_nt: TGTGCCAGCAGCTTCCGACTAGCGGGGAACACAGATACGCAGTATTTT

d_call: NA
clone_size: NA
j_call: TRBJ1-6
v_call: TRBV6-2/TRBV6-3
cdr3_aa: CATARQDPGSSYNSPLHF
cdr3_nt: TGTGCCACTGCGAGGCAGGATCCCGGTAGCTCCTATAATTCACCCCTCCACTTT

d_call: TRBD1
clone_size: NA
j_call: TRBJ2-1
v_call: TRBV29-1
cdr3_aa: CSVRDRGHEQFF
cdr3_nt: TGCAGCGTCCGGGACAGGGGGCATGAGCAGTTCTTC